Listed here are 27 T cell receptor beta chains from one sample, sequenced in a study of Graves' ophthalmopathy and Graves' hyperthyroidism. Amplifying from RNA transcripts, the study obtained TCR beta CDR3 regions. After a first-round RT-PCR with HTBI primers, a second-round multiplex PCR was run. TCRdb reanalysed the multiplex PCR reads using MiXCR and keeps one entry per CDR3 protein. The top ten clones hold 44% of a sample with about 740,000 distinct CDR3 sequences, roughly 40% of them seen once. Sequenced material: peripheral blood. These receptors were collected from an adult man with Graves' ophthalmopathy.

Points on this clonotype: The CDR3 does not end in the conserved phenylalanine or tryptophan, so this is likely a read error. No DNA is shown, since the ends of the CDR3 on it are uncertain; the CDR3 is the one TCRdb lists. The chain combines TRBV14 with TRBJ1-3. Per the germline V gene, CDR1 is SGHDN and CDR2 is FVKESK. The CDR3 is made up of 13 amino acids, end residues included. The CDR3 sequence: CASSQGQGNTIHL.

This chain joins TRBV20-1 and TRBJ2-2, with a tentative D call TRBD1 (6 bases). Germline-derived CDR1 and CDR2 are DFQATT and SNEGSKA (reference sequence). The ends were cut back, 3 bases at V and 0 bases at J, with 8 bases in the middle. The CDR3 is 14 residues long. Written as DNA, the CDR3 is TGCAGTGCTAGGACAGGCTCGAACACCGGGGAGCTGTTTTTT. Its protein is CSARTGSNTGELFF.

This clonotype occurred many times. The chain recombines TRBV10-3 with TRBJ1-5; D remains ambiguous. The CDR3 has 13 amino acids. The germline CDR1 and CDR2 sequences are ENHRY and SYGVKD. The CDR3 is CASSPQQEQPQHF. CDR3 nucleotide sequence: TGTGCTTCCTCTCCCCAGCAAGAGCAGCCCCAGCATTTT.

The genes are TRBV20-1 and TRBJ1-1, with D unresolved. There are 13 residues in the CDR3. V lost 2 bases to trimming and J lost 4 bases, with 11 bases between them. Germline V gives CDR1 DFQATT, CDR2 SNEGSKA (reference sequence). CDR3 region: CSARTSSLTEAFF. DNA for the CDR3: TGCAGTGCTAGAACAAGCAGTCTCACTGAAGCTTTCTTT.

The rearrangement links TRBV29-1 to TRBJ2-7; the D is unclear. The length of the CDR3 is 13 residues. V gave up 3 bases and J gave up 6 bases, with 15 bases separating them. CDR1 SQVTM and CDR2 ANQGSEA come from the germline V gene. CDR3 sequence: CSVEGANFFEQYF. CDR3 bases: TGCAGCGTTGAGGGCGCGAATTTCTTCGAGCAGTACTTC.

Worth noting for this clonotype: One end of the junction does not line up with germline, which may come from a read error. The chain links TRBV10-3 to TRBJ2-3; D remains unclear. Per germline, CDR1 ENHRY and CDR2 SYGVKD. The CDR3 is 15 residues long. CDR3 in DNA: TGTGCCAGCAGTTCAGGAACGAAACGCACAGATACGCAGTATTTT. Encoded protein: CASSSGTKRTDTQYF.

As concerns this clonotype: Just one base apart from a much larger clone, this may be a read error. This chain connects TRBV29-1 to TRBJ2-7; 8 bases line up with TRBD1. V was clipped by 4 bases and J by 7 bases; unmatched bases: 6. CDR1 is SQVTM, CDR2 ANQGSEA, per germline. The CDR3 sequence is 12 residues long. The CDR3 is CSVARDRREQYF. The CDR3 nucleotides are TGCAGCGTTGCAAGGGACAGGAGGGAGCAGTACTTC.

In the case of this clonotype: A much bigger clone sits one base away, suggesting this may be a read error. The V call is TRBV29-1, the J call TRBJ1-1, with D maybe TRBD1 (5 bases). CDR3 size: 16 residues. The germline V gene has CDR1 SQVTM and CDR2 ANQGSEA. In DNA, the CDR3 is TGCAGCGTAGTTACGGGTTTCGGGGGACCGTACACTGAAGCTTCCTTT. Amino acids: CSVVTGFGGPYTEASF.

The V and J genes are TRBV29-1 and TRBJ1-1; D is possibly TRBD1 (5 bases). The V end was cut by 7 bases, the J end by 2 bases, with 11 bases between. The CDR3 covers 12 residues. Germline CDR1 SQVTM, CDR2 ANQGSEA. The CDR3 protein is CSAIGGNTEAFF. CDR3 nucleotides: TGCAGCGCCATTGGGGGTAACACTGAAGCTTTCTTT.

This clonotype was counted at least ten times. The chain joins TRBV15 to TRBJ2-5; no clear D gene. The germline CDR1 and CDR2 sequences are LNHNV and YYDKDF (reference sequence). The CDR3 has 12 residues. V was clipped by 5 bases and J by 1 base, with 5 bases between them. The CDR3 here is CATSGIQETQYF. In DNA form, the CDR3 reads TGTGCCACCAGCGGTATCCAAGAGACCCAGTACTTC.

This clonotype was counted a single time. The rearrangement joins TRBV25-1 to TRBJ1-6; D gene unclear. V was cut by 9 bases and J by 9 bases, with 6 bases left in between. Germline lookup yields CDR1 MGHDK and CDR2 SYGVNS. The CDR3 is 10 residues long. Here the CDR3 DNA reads TGTGCCAGTTTAGGTTCACCCCTCCACTTT. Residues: CASLGSPLHF.

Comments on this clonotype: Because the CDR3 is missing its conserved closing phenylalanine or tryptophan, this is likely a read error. In DNA form, the CDR3 reads TGTGCCAGCAGTGCGGGGACAGCGAATGGCTACACCCTC. As protein: CASSAGTANGYTL. The chain recombines TRBV6-4 with TRBJ1-2, with TRBD1 matching 7 bases. The CDR3 is made up of 13 amino acids. Unmatched junction bases numbered 5, after V lost 4 bases and J lost 6 bases. The germline V gene has CDR1 MRHNA and CDR2 SNTAGT.

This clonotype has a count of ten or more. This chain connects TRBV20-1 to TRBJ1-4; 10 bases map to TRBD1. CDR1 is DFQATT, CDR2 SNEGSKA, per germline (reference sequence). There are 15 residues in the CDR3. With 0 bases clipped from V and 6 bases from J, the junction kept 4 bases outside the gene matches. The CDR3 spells CSARDAGTGDEKLFF. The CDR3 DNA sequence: TGCAGTGCTAGAGATGCCGGGACAGGGGATGAAAAACTGTTTTTT.

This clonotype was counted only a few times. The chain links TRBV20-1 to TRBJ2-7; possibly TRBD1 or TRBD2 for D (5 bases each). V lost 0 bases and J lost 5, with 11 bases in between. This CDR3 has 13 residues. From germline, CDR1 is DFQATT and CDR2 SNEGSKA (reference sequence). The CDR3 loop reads CSARDLRDHEQYF. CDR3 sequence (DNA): TGCAGTGCTAGAGATCTAAGGGACCACGAGCAGTACTTC.

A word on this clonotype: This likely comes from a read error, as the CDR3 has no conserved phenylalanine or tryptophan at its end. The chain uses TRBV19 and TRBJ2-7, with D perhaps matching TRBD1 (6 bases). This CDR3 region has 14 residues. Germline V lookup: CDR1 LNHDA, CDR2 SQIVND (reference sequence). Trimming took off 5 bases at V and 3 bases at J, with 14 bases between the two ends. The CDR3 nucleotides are TGTGCCAGTAGTCCAGGGACGGACAGCTACGAGCAGTACCTC. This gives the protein CASSPGTDSYEQYL.

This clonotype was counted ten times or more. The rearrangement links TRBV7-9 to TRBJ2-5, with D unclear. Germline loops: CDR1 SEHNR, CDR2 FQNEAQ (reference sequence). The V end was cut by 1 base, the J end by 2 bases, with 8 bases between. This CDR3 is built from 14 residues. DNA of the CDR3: TGTGCCAGCAGCTTAGGTGCACCACAAGAGACCCAGTACTTC. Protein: CASSLGAPQETQYF. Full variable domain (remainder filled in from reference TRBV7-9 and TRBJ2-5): DTGVSQNPRHKITKRGQNVTFRCDPISEHNRLYWYRQTLGQGPEFLTYFQNEAQLEKSRLLSDRFSAERPKGSFSTLEIQRTEQGDSAMYLCASSLGAPQETQYFGPGTRLLVL.

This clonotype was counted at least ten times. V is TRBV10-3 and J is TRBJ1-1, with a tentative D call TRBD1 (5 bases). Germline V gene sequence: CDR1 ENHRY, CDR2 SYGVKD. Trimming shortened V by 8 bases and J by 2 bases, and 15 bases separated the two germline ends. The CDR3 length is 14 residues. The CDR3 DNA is TGTGCCATCCGGAGTGGGGCTCTAAACACTGAAGCTTTCTTT. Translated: CAIRSGALNTEAFF.

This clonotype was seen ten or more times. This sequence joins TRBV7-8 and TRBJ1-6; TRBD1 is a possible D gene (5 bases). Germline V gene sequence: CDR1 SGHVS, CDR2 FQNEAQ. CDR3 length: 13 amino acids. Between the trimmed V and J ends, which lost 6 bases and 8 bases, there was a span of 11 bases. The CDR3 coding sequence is TGTGCCAGCAGGGGCGGGGGAGATTCACCCCTCCACTTT. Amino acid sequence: CASRGGGDSPLHF.

CDR3 sequence (DNA): TGTGCCAGCAGTTTACGGGACAGGGAGACTGAAGCTTTCTTT. This encodes CASSLRDRETEAFF. V and J are TRBV28 and TRBJ1-1; TRBD1 agrees at 9 bases. CDR1 MDHEN and CDR2 SYDVKM come from the germline V gene. This CDR3 contains 14 residues. Trimming removed 2 bases from V and 5 bases from J; junction bases left unmatched: 3.

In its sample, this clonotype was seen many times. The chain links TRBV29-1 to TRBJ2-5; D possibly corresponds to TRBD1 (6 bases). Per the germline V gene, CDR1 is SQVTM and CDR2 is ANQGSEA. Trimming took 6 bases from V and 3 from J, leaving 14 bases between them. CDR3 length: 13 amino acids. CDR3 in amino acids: CSVEWGQKETQYF. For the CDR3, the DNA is TGCAGCGTAGAATGGGGGCAGAAAGAGACCCAGTACTTC.

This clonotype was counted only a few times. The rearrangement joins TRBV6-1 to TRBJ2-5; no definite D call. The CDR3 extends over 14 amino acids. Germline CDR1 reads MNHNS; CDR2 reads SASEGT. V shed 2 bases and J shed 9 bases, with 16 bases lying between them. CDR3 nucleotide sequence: TGTGCCAGCAGTGAAACCTCGAATGGGTTGGCCCAGTACTTC. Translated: CASSETSNGLAQYF.

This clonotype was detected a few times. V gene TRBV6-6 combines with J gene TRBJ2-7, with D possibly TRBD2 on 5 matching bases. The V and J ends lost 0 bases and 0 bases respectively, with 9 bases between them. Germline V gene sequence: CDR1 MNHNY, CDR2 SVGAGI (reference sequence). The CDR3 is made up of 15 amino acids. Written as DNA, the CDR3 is TGTGCCAGCAGTTACTCCTTAGCGACCTCCTACGAGCAGTACTTC. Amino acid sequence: CASSYSLATSYEQYF.

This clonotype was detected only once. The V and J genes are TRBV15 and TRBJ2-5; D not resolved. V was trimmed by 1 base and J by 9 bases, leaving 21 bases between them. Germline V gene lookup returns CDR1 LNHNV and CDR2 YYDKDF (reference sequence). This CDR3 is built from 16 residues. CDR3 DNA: TGTGCCACCAGCAGAGCTCTCGCCTATAGCAATCAGCCCCAGTACTTC. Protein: CATSRALAYSNQPQYF.

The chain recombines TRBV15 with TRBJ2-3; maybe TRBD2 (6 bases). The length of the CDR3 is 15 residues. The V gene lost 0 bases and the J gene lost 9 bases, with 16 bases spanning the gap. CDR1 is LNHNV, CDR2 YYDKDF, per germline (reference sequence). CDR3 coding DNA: TGTGCCACCAGCAGAGACTCGGGGGTTCTCGGGACGCAGTATTTT. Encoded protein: CATSRDSGVLGTQYF.

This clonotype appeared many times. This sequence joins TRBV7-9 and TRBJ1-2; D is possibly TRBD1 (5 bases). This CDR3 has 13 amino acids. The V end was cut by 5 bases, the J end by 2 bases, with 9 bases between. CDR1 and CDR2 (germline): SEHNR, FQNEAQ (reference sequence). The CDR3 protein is CASSLQENYGYTF. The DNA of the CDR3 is TGTGCCAGCAGCCTACAGGAAAACTATGGCTACACCTTC.

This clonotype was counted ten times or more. The CDR3 sequence: CASSVESGGVYGYTF. As DNA, the CDR3 is TGTGCCAGCAGCGTAGAGTCAGGGGGCGTCTATGGCTACACCTTC. This chain links TRBV9 with TRBJ1-2, with 8 bases identical to TRBD1. The CDR3 length is 15 residues. The J segment lost 4 bases and the V segment lost 0 bases, leaving 5 bases of the junction unmatched. CDR1 is SGDLS, CDR2 YYNGEE, per germline. The full variable domain, completed using reference TRBV9 and TRBJ1-2, is DSGVTQTPKHLITATGQRVTLRCSPRSGDLSVYWYQQSLDQGLQFLIQYYNGEERAKGNILERFSAQQFPDLHSELNLSSLELGDSALYFCASSVESGGVYGYTFGSGTRLTVV.

This CDR3 is CASSLPQGAGSNQPQHF. The CDR3 DNA is TGCGCCAGCAGCCTCCCACAGGGGGCGGGTAGCAATCAGCCCCAGCATTTT. V gene TRBV10-2 combines with J gene TRBJ1-5; 9 positions agree with TRBD1. With V trimmed by 6 bases and J by 0 bases, 9 bases remained unmatched. This CDR3 has 17 amino acids. The germline CDR1 and CDR2 sequences are WSHSY and SAAADI.